The clone carrying this T cell receptor beta chain was counted many times. Its matching antigen is unknown. Trimming removed 2 bases from V and 7 bases from J, with 8 bases in between. The CDR3 runs to 12 residues. Germline loops: CDR1 MNHEY, CDR2 SVGEGT. The data originate from a study of T cell repertoires in cytomegalovirus infection. Study-wide background: Public TCR beta signature analysis indicated the presence of both CMV infection and matching HLA type. Study-level points and caveats: Clonotype analysis showed dominance of the ex vivo response by HLA-C-restricted CMV-specific TCR beta clonotypes. Totalled public TCR beta family frequency picked out people who carried CMV plus the relevant HLA.

One entry per CDR3 protein, called by TCRdb with MiXCR from the reads. This table has hundreds of thousands of distinct CDR3 sequences, approximately 24% appearing once. The source is a human donor in good health (CMV status not recorded). Some clones in this sample may be carry-over from other donors' samples. This chain links TRBV6-2 or TRBV6-3 with TRBJ2-5, with D unclear. Input material: CD8+ T cells from PBMCs. CDR3 region: CASSYGVGTQYF. Written as DNA, the CDR3 is TGTGCCAGCAGTTACGGGGTTGGGACCCAGTACTTC.